This entry lists 14 T cell receptor beta chains sequenced from one sample in a study of blood T cell repertoires in COVID-19. TCRdb's copy holds only in-frame clones and misses some; the assay was immunoSEQ multiplex PCR. The repertoire holds about 320,000 clones, with about 89% as singletons. The sample consisted of peripheral blood. Receptor source: a man between 18 and 35 years old who had recovered from COVID-19.

This clone was seen only once. The V and J genes are TRBV12-3 or TRBV12-4 and TRBJ2-1; no clear D. The CDR3 loop spans 12 amino acids. Trimming removed 3 bases from V and 10 bases from J, with 10 bases in between. The CDR3 spells CASSFRGTEQFF. CDR3 DNA sequence: TGTGCCAGCAGTTTCAGAGGTACGGAGCAGTTCTTC.

The J gene is TRBJ1-2, the V gene TRBV15, with 9 bases fitting TRBD1. V lost 0 bases, J lost 12 bases, and 8 bases stayed unmatched. From germline, CDR1 is LNHNV and CDR2 YYDKDF (reference sequence). This CDR3 region has 14 residues. The CDR3 spells CATSRDRQGGPDTF. As DNA, the CDR3 is TGTGCCACCAGCAGAGACCGACAGGGGGGGCCCGACACCTTC.

This clone was found a few times. This chain links TRBV24-1 with TRBJ2-1; TRBD2 agrees at 9 bases. V lost 3 bases, J lost 9 bases, and 8 bases stayed unmatched. Germline V CDR1 and CDR2: KGHDR, SFDVKD. The CDR3 contains 15 residues. In DNA, the CDR3 is TGTGCCACCAGTGATGTGCGGGGGGGGGCCTCTGAGCAGTTCTTC. Its translation is CATSDVRGGASEQFF.

This clone came up once. The genes are TRBV2 and TRBJ1-3; D unresolved. The germline gives CDR1 SNHLY, CDR2 FYNNEI. V lost 4 bases and J lost 0, with 4 bases in between. The CDR3 runs 13 residues. The DNA of the CDR3 is TGTGCCAGCAGTGGCAGCTCTGGAAACACCATATATTTT. This codes for CASSGSSGNTIYF.

The chain uses TRBV7-9 and TRBJ1-2; no reliable D call. The CDR3 consists of 13 residues. Germline CDR1 SEHNR, CDR2 FQNEAQ (reference sequence). Trimming left V 5 bases short and J 1 base short, with 8 bases between. The CDR3 DNA sequence: TGTGCCAGCAGCATCACAAGTAACTATGGCTACACCTTC. It specifies CASSITSNYGYTF.

The V gene is TRBV29-1, the J gene TRBJ2-7, with D tentatively TRBD1 (7 bases). This CDR3 comprises 12 residues. V was cut by 4 bases and J by 2 bases, with 9 bases left in between. CDR1 and CDR2 from the germline V gene are SQVTM and ANQGSEA. CDR3 amino acids: CSVGRGAYEQYF. CDR3 in DNA: TGCAGCGTTGGCAGGGGGGCCTACGAGCAGTACTTC.

The rearrangement links TRBV7-2 to TRBJ1-2; possibly TRBD1 for D (6 bases). The CDR3 is 15 amino acids. With 2 bases removed from V and 4 bases from J, the gap between germline ends came to 14 bases. Germline values: CDR1 SGHTA, CDR2 FQGNSA. The DNA for the CDR3 is TGTGCCAGCAGCTTAAGTCCCGGACAGACCTATGGCTACACCTTC. Translated: CASSLSPGQTYGYTF.

The chain combines TRBV7-6 with TRBJ2-1, with 8 bases identical to TRBD2. Germline values: CDR1 SGHVS, CDR2 FNYEAQ. The CDR3 loop spans 17 amino acids. With V trimmed by 4 bases and J by 4 bases, 12 bases remained unmatched. The CDR3: CASSSGVRGLEYNEQFF. Here the CDR3 DNA reads TGTGCCAGCAGCTCAGGGGTGCGGGGACTAGAGTACAATGAGCAGTTCTTC. Together with reference TRBV7-6 and TRBJ2-1, the CDR3 gives the full variable domain: GAGVSQSPRYKVTKRGQDVALRCDPISGHVSLYWYRQALGQGPEFLTYFNYEAQQDKSGLPNDRFSAERPEGSISTLTIQRTEQRDSAMYRCASSSGVRGLEYNEQFFGPGTRLTVL.

The CDR3 reads CASSRGDTLSYEQYF. The CDR3 DNA is TGCGCCAGCAGCCGTGGGGACACCCTCTCCTACGAGCAGTACTTC. The chain links TRBV4-1 to TRBJ2-7; maybe TRBD1 (6 bases). The CDR3 totals 15 residues. CDR1 and CDR2 from the germline V gene are MGHRA and YSYEKL. The V gene lost 4 bases and the J gene lost 0 bases, with 13 bases spanning the gap.

This clone has a handful of counts. V and J are TRBV9 and TRBJ2-2; 10 bases line up with TRBD2. This CDR3 has 16 residues. The junction had 0 bases not matched to a gene; V was cut back by 0 bases and J by 1 base. CDR1 SGDLS and CDR2 YYNGEE come from the germline V gene. DNA for the CDR3: TGTGCCAGCAGCGTAGGGACTAGCGGGAACACCGGGGAGCTGTTTTTT. Translated: CASSVGTSGNTGELFF. Full variable domain (outside the CDR3, taken from reference TRBV9 and TRBJ2-2): DSGVTQTPKHLITATGQRVTLRCSPRSGDLSVYWYQQSLDQGLQFLIQYYNGEERAKGNILERFSAQQFPDLHSELNLSSLELGDSALYFCASSVGTSGNTGELFFGEGSRLTVL.

The V call is TRBV2, the J call TRBJ2-2; D possibly corresponds to TRBD1 (6 bases). Per germline, CDR1 SNHLY and CDR2 FYNNEI. The CDR3 spans 16 residues. V dropped 2 bases and J dropped 4 bases, with 14 bases sitting between them. CDR3 coding DNA: TGTGCCAGCAGTGAATTGCCAGGGGTGCCCACCGGGGAGCTGTTTTTT. Encoded protein: CASSELPGVPTGELFF. Drawing the rest from reference TRBV2 and TRBJ2-2, the complete variable domain is EPEVTQTPSHQVTQMGQEVILRCVPISNHLYFYWYRQILGQKVEFLVSFYNNEISEKSEIFDDQFSVERPDGSNFTLKIRSTKLEDSAMYFCASSELPGVPTGELFFGEGSRLTVL.

The J gene is TRBJ2-6, the V gene TRBV19; D gene ambiguous. The V end lost 7 bases, the J end lost 2 bases, and 12 bases lay between the germline ends. Germline values: CDR1 LNHDA, CDR2 SQIVND (reference sequence). The CDR3 totals 15 residues. The CDR3 is CASTTIQTGANVLTF. The CDR3 DNA is TGTGCCAGTACCACGATACAGACTGGGGCCAACGTCCTGACTTTC.

The chain employs TRBV7-3 and TRBJ2-5; 7 positions match TRBD1. J gave up 5 bases and V 4 bases, and 7 bases lay outside the gene matches. CDR1 is SGHTA and CDR2 is FQGTGA in the germline V gene. The CDR3 contains 14 residues. The CDR3 protein is CASSYRGAGETQYF. CDR3 sequence (DNA): TGTGCCAGCAGCTACAGGGGCGCCGGGGAGACCCAGTACTTC.

This chain uses TRBV4-2 with TRBJ2-7; 8 nucleotides line up with TRBD2. V trimming: 3 bases; J trimming: 2 bases; junction bases outside the gene matches: 9. Germline assignment: CDR1 LGHNA and CDR2 YNFKEQ. The CDR3 is 16 residues long. CDR3 in amino acids: CASSQETSGIPYEQYF. CDR3 nucleotide sequence: TGTGCCAGCAGCCAGGAAACTAGCGGTATACCCTACGAGCAGTACTTC.